This TCR beta chain is from a study of cytomegalovirus exposure and HLA in healthy donors (dated by TCRdb to 2015 to 2018). Describing the broader study: According to a later analysis, the 110 or so validation repertoires were produced on the same platform as the 700 or so repertoires of the first cohort. The study combined high-throughput TCR immunosequencing, statistical association of individual TCRs with disease status, and machine learning to predict cytomegalovirus infection status. A separate validation cohort of more than 100 different subjects was used in addition to the 666-subject first cohort. The study aimed to test whether signatures of past pathogen exposure could be identified by cataloging public T cell receptors. Study-wide findings and limitations: Across donors, most TCR sequences were observed very rarely, whereas some public TCRs were present in many individuals. The validation cohort had no HLA typing available for a later analysis, so co-occurrence within that cohort was assessed over all 120 or so repertoires. The authors suggested that the approach could potentially be extended to other disease states and immunological phenotypes. Cytomegalovirus status was reported to be diagnosed by the classifier with high specificity and sensitivity in both the original and validation cohorts. Subsequent analysis determined that TCRs grouped into clusters in the first cohort also showed a tendency toward co-occurrence across the roughly 110 validation repertoires, and roughly 95% of cluster scores exceeded 0. The study listed 150 to 200 TCR beta chains as associated with cytomegalovirus. Three of the identified cytomegalovirus-associated TCR beta chains were confirmed in vitro to be specific for cytomegalovirus antigens.

About this clone: What antigen it recognizes has not been identified. Per-nucleotide qualities are absent, and no much larger clonotype sits a single base away.

Separate from the approximately 700-subject first cohort, the validation cohort of 90 to 150 subjects was the group to which the donors belonged. V is clipped by 3 bases and J by 0 bases, and the sequence between their germline boundaries is 9 bases long. CDR1 and CDR2 are read off the germline V gene as SGHTA and FQGNSA. The CDR3 sequence holds 14 residues, the cysteine and phenylalanine included. The sequence is cut down to CDR3 DNA, 42 bases in frame from base 1. Libraries came from the immunoSEQ multiplex PCR assay. Per the authors' processing: To diagnose cytomegalovirus status from the catalog of TCR beta chain sequences, a statistical classification framework was built. The clones in this table, taken by TCRdb from immuneACCESS, are in-frame only. Not every clone is retained; where verified, under half of the shortfall comes from an unresolved V gene, and the cause of the rest is unknown. From that table come the V and J calls and clone size; the DNA was used to work out D and trimming. The sample yields 200,000 to 300,000 clones; 87% were counted once. The top ten clonotypes cover less than 3% of the sample.

Source material: PBMCs. The receptor was derived from a young man in good health and CMV-seronegative. This chain joins TRBV7-2 to TRBJ2-7; a tentative D match to TRBD1 spans 6 bases. The CDR3 region has the sequence CASSFLDSSYEQYF. Read as DNA, the sequence is TGTGCCAGCAGCTTTCTGGACAGCTCCTACGAGCAGTACTTC.